Following are 25 T cell receptor beta chains from one sample sequenced in a study of blood T cell repertoires in COVID-19. Sequencing used immunoSEQ multiplex PCR; TCRdb keeps in-frame clones, though not all of them. The data hold about 170,000 clones, with approximately 86% observed a single time. Source material: peripheral blood. The receptors come from a man between 65 and 80 years old with acute or convalescent COVID-19.

The V gene is TRBV5-4, the J gene TRBJ2-3; 7 positions match TRBD2. This CDR3 is built from 14 residues. The germline gives CDR1 SGHNT, CDR2 YYREEE (reference sequence). V trimming: 6 bases; J trimming: 4 bases; junction bases outside the gene matches: 8. The CDR3 protein is CASKMREGPDTQYF. The CDR3 DNA reads as TGTGCCAGCAAGATGAGGGAGGGCCCAGATACGCAGTATTTT.

CDR3 sequence (DNA): TGTGCCAGCAGCTTTAACAGGGGGCTTGTCTCCTACAATGAGCAGTTCTTC. Its translation: CASSFNRGLVSYNEQFF. This chain links TRBV7-8 with TRBJ2-1, with 9 bases identical to TRBD1. This CDR3 region has 17 residues. V dropped 3 bases and J dropped 0; count of bases not matched to a gene: 6. The germline V gene encodes CDR1 SGHVS and CDR2 FQNEAQ. The whole variable domain, remainder taken from reference TRBV7-8 and TRBJ2-1, is GAGVSQSPRYKVAKRGQDVALRCDPISGHVSLFWYQQALGQGPEFLTYFQNEAQLDKSGLPSDRFFAERPEGSVSTLKIQRTQQEDSAVYLCASSFNRGLVSYNEQFFGPGTRLTVL.

This clone was seen a single time. This chain connects TRBV2 to TRBJ2-7; D ambiguous. The CDR3 is 12 amino acids. V shed 7 bases and J shed 0 bases, with 7 bases lying between them. CDR1 SNHLY and CDR2 FYNNEI come from the germline V gene. The CDR3 coding sequence is TGTGCCAGCAAATTTAGCTCCTACGAGCAGTACTTC. This encodes CASKFSSYEQYF.

This clone was counted a single time. The gene calls are TRBV25-1 and TRBJ2-3, with TRBD2 matching over 12 bases. CDR1 and CDR2 from the germline V gene are MGHDK and SYGVNS. Trimming at V came to 8 bases and at J to 5 bases, leaving 8 bases not matched to a gene. CDR3 size: 15 residues. The CDR3 DNA follows: TGTGCCAGCTCCAGACTAGCGGGAGAGATAGATACGCAGTATTTT. Its translation is CASSRLAGEIDTQYF.

The chain links TRBV28 to TRBJ2-7; D possibly corresponds to TRBD2 (6 bases). This CDR3 comprises 13 residues. Trimming took 8 bases from V and 1 from J, leaving 12 bases between them. Germline V gene lookup returns CDR1 MDHEN and CDR2 SYDVKM. This CDR3 reads CASAPGVSYEQYF. DNA for the CDR3: TGTGCCAGCGCGCCGGGGGTTTCCTACGAGCAGTACTTC.

The chain couples TRBV24-1 to TRBJ1-5, with 11 bases that match TRBD1. The ends lost 0 bases at V and 0 bases at J; junction bases unmatched: 9. There are 20 residues in the CDR3. Germline loops: CDR1 KGHDR, CDR2 SFDVKD. The CDR3 DNA is TGTGCCACCAGTGATTTGGGGGACAGGGGGAAAAGTTTTAGCAATCAGCCCCAGCATTTT. This gives the protein CATSDLGDRGKSFSNQPQHF.

The J gene is TRBJ2-1, the V gene TRBV9; 8 bases map to TRBD2. The length of the CDR3 is 13 residues. Germline assignment: CDR1 SGDLS and CDR2 YYNGEE. V dropped 2 bases and J dropped 11; count of bases not matched to a gene: 6. In DNA, the CDR3 is TGTGCCAGCAGCGTGACCTTTAGCGGGAAGCAGTTCTTC. Its protein is CASSVTFSGKQFF. The complete variable domain, with remaining parts taken from reference TRBV9 and TRBJ2-1, reads DSGVTQTPKHLITATGQRVTLRCSPRSGDLSVYWYQQSLDQGLQFLIQYYNGEERAKGNILERFSAQQFPDLHSELNLSSLELGDSALYFCASSVTFSGKQFFGPGTRLTVL.

V and J are TRBV6-5 and TRBJ1-1; D remains ambiguous. Per the germline V gene, CDR1 is MNHEY and CDR2 is SVGAGI. Between the trimmed V and J ends, which lost 8 bases and 0 bases, there was a span of 13 bases. This CDR3 comprises 14 residues. For the CDR3, the DNA is TGTGCCAGCGCTCCAGACACCCTGAACACTGAAGCTTTCTTT. It translates to CASAPDTLNTEAFF.

The rearrangement joins TRBV28 to TRBJ2-3; weak D call: TRBD1 (6 bases). Trimming removed 7 bases from V and 5 bases from J, with 25 bases in between. CDR3 length: 17 residues. The germline V gene has CDR1 MDHEN and CDR2 SYDVKM. CDR3 nucleotide sequence: TGTGCCAGCATCATGGGCCAGGGGACGGTCTTTGGAGATACGCAGTATTTT. Its translation: CASIMGQGTVFGDTQYF.

The CDR3: CASSPPAGGYNEQFF. DNA for the CDR3: TGTGCCAGCAGCCCCCCGGCAGGGGGCTACAATGAGCAGTTCTTC. This chain links TRBV7-9 with TRBJ2-1; TRBD1 aligns across 7 bases. V lost 5 bases and J lost 3; bases outside the gene matches: 7. This CDR3 spans 15 amino acids. Germline V gene lookup returns CDR1 SEHNR and CDR2 FQNEAQ (reference sequence).

The V call is TRBV9, the J call TRBJ1-4; D perhaps matches TRBD1 (5 bases). Trimming stripped 0 bases from V and 8 bases from J, with 11 bases between. From germline, CDR1 is SGDLS and CDR2 YYNGEE. This CDR3 is built from 14 residues. CDR3 protein: CASSVAQGREKLFF. In DNA form, the CDR3 reads TGTGCCAGCAGCGTAGCTCAGGGAAGGGAAAAACTGTTTTTT.

This sequence joins TRBV19 and TRBJ1-4, with D possibly TRBD1 on 6 matching bases. Trimming stripped 5 bases from V and 0 bases from J, with 7 bases between. The germline V gene has CDR1 LNHDA and CDR2 SQIVND (reference sequence). CDR3 length: 14 amino acids. CDR3 DNA: TGTGCCAGTAGTCGGACAGCAACTAATGAAAAACTGTTTTTT. Translated, it gives CASSRTATNEKLFF.

The J gene is TRBJ2-1, the V gene TRBV27; tentative D call: TRBD2 (7 bases). V lost 7 bases, J lost 8 bases, and 21 bases lay in between. There are 15 residues in the CDR3. Per germline, CDR1 MNHEY and CDR2 SMNVEV (reference sequence). Here the CDR3 reads CASKWGGASVDEQFF. CDR3 nucleotide sequence: TGTGCCAGCAAGTGGGGGGGGGCTAGCGTTGATGAGCAGTTCTTC.

The CDR3: CASSFLREANTGELFF. CDR3 coding DNA: TGCGCCAGCAGCTTTTTGCGGGAGGCAAACACCGGGGAGCTGTTTTTT. This chain links TRBV5-1 with TRBJ2-2, with 8 bases fitting TRBD2. The germline V gene has CDR1 SGHRS and CDR2 YFSETQ. The CDR3 runs 16 residues. The ends lost 2 bases at V and 2 bases at J; junction bases unmatched: 5.

The J gene is TRBJ2-6, the V gene TRBV25-1; TRBD1 is a possible D gene (5 bases). Germline V gene sequence: CDR1 MGHDK, CDR2 SYGVNS. This CDR3 contains 17 residues. The V end was cut by 3 bases, the J end by 0 bases, with 12 bases between. The chain's CDR3 is CASSDSRTGSGANVLTF. CDR3 in DNA: TGTGCCAGCAGTGATTCCCGTACAGGCTCTGGGGCCAACGTCCTGACTTTC.

The chain recombines TRBV7-6 with TRBJ2-1; TRBD2 matches at 9 bases. There are 15 residues in the CDR3. V dropped 1 base and J dropped 9; count of bases not matched to a gene: 7. Germline CDR1 reads SGHVS; CDR2 reads FNYEAQ. The CDR3 region has the DNA TGTGCCAGCAGCTTAGTAGGCGGGGGGGCAATTGAGCAGTTCTTC. Translation: CASSLVGGGAIEQFF.

This sequence joins TRBV7-8 and TRBJ2-1; D may be TRBD2 (6 bases). With 5 bases removed from V and 10 bases from J, the gap between germline ends came to 12 bases. The CDR3 runs 12 residues. Germline CDR1 is SGHVS and CDR2 is FQNEAQ. This CDR3 is CASSPPRGEQFF. The DNA for the CDR3 is TGTGCCAGCAGCCCCCCTCGGGGGGAGCAGTTCTTC.

This clone appeared a single time. V is TRBV9 and J is TRBJ2-3; D ambiguous. V was clipped by 0 bases and J by 3 bases, with 8 bases between them. The CDR3 extends over 14 amino acids. Germline assignment: CDR1 SGDLS and CDR2 YYNGEE. CDR3 region: CASSVAGRTDTQYF. The CDR3 DNA sequence: TGTGCCAGCAGCGTAGCGGGTCGGACAGATACGCAGTATTTT.

V is TRBV7-9 and J is TRBJ1-4; D gene ambiguous. The ends were cut back, 6 bases at V and 0 bases at J, with 8 bases in the middle. CDR1 and CDR2 from the germline V gene are SEHNR and FQNEAQ (reference sequence). The CDR3 loop spans 14 amino acids. The DNA of the CDR3 is TGTGCCAGCAGACGACACACAACTAATGAAAAACTGTTTTTT. Protein product: CASRRHTTNEKLFF. Based on the CDR3 plus reference TRBV7-9 and TRBJ1-4, the full variable domain is DTGVSQNPRHKITKRGQNVTFRCDPISEHNRLYWYRQTLGQGPEFLTYFQNEAQLEKSRLLSDRFSAERPKGSFSTLEIQRTEQGDSAMYLCASRRHTTNEKLFFGSGTQLSVL.

Written as DNA, the CDR3 is TGTGCCAGCAGAGACACGAGCTCCTACAATGAGCAGTTCTTC. Protein product: CASRDTSSYNEQFF. The chain joins TRBV2 to TRBJ2-1; D remains ambiguous. Germline CDR1 and CDR2: SNHLY and FYNNEI. Deletions cut 6 bases from V and 0 bases from J, with 9 bases between. This CDR3 spans 14 amino acids.

The rearrangement joins TRBV7-3 to TRBJ2-5; maybe TRBD1 (7 bases). Germline loops: CDR1 SGHTA, CDR2 FQGTGA. The CDR3 is made up of 15 amino acids. The V and J ends lost 5 bases and 4 bases respectively, with 17 bases between them. CDR3 sequence: CASSPQGGSGETQYF. The CDR3 bases are TGTGCCAGCAGCCCCCAGGGGGGCAGCGGAGAGACCCAGTACTTC.

This sequence joins TRBV14 and TRBJ2-3; 7 positions agree with TRBD2. Germline assignment: CDR1 SGHDN and CDR2 FVKESK. The CDR3 has 14 residues. With 5 bases clipped from V and 2 bases from J, the junction kept 4 bases outside the gene matches. In DNA form, the CDR3 reads TGTGCCAGCAGCGAAGCGGGAAACACAGATACGCAGTATTTT. The encoded protein is CASSEAGNTDTQYF.

The J gene is TRBJ2-3, the V gene TRBV5-1; TRBD2 matches at 10 bases. Germline V gene lookup returns CDR1 SGHRS and CDR2 YFSETQ. This CDR3 has 15 residues. The trim removed 4 bases at V and 4 bases at J, leaving 6 bases unmatched. CDR3: CASSSSGGIADTQYF. For the CDR3, the DNA is TGCGCCAGCAGCAGTAGCGGGGGGATCGCAGATACGCAGTATTTT. Drawing the rest from reference TRBV5-1 and TRBJ2-3, the complete variable domain is KAGVTQTPRYLIKTRGQQVTLSCSPISGHRSVSWYQQTPGQGLQFLFEYFSETQRNKGNFPGRFSGRQFSNSRSEMNVSTLELGDSALYLCASSSSGGIADTQYFGPGTRLTVL.

The chain couples TRBV5-4 to TRBJ2-3; D may be TRBD2 (5 bases). Germline CDR1 SGHNT, CDR2 YYREEE (reference sequence). This CDR3 contains 13 residues. V dropped 3 bases and J dropped 1 base, with 6 bases sitting between them. The CDR3 DNA reads as TGTGCCAGCAGCTGGCGGGGCACAGATACGCAGTATTTT. This encodes CASSWRGTDTQYF.

V usage is TRBV28 and J usage is TRBJ2-5, with 8 bases lining up with TRBD1. This CDR3 contains 16 residues. Germline lookup yields CDR1 MDHEN and CDR2 SYDVKM. The V gene end was trimmed by 2 bases and the J gene end by 3 bases; junction bases not matched to a gene: 8. The DNA of the CDR3 is TGTGCCAGCAGTTTACCGGGACAGGCGAAAAAAGAGACCCAGTACTTC. This sequence encodes CASSLPGQAKKETQYF.